Listed here are 30 T cell receptor beta chains from one sample, sequenced in a study of blood T cell dynamics during melanoma immunotherapy. The protocol was immunoSEQ multiplex PCR, while the TCRdb copy is restricted to in-frame clones and leaves out a portion. The sample holds tens of thousands of clones; roughly 86% are singletons and the top ten take approximately 1.1%. Noted time point: pre-treatment baseline. The material sequenced was blood, taken from a patient treated with checkpoint blockade. These receptors were obtained from a human donor with melanoma.

The CDR3 sequence is CASSLNGMNTEAFF. CDR3 nucleotides: TGTGCCAGCAGCTTAAACGGAATGAACACTGAAGCTTTCTTT. This chain uses TRBV7-3 with TRBJ1-1; D is undetermined. CDR1 is SGHTA and CDR2 is FQGTGA in the germline V gene. V was trimmed by 1 base and J by 0 bases, leaving 6 bases between them. This CDR3 has 14 amino acids.

This clone was picked up one time. The J gene is TRBJ2-2, the V gene TRBV19; possibly TRBD1 or TRBD2 for D (5 bases each). The CDR3 consists of 14 residues. The germline V and J ends were trimmed by 10 bases and 2 bases, with 14 bases remaining between them. Per germline, CDR1 LNHDA and CDR2 SQIVND (reference sequence). The CDR3 sequence is CAIQGPYNTGELFF. CDR3 coding DNA: TGTGCCATTCAGGGACCGTATAACACCGGGGAGCTGTTTTTT.

This clone has a handful of counts. The chain carries TRBV19 and TRBJ1-4, with D unclear. Germline V gene sequence: CDR1 LNHDA, CDR2 SQIVND (reference sequence). CDR3 size: 15 residues. Trimming stripped 5 bases from V and 0 bases from J, with 10 bases between. In DNA, the CDR3 is TGTGCCAGTAGTCCTCCGACGACAACTAATGAAAAACTGTTTTTT. It specifies CASSPPTTTNEKLFF.

The gene calls are TRBV5-6 and TRBJ2-5, with D tentatively TRBD1 (6 bases). V lost 1 base, J lost 7 bases, and 17 bases lay in between. In germline, CDR1 is SGHDT, CDR2 YYEEEE. The CDR3 loop spans 15 amino acids. CDR3 bases: TGTGCCAGCAGCTTGACCGGGACACTGAGGTGGACCCAGTACTTC. Protein product: CASSLTGTLRWTQYF.

This sequence joins TRBV14 and TRBJ2-2; the D call may be TRBD1 or TRBD2 (6 bases each). Between the trimmed V and J ends, which lost 4 bases and 3 bases, there was a span of 12 bases. The CDR3 extends over 15 amino acids. CDR1 is SGHDN and CDR2 is FVKESK in the germline V gene. CDR3 sequence: CASSPHREDTGELFF. As DNA, the CDR3 is TGTGCCAGCAGCCCCCACAGGGAGGACACCGGGGAGCTGTTTTTT.

The chain employs TRBV25-1 and TRBJ2-2; unclear D gene. V shed 2 bases and J shed 6 bases, with 13 bases lying between them. CDR1 is MGHDK, CDR2 SYGVNS, per germline. The CDR3 spans 15 residues. This CDR3 reads CASSEMAAGPGELFF. The CDR3 DNA reads TGTGCCAGCAGTGAAATGGCGGCAGGCCCCGGGGAGCTGTTTTTT.

Only one count was recorded for this clone. The chain uses TRBV6-6 and TRBJ2-3; D unclear. The CDR3 is 14 amino acids. Germline values: CDR1 MNHNY, CDR2 SVGAGI (reference sequence). Trimming took off 0 bases at V and 2 bases at J, with 6 bases between the two ends. The DNA of the CDR3 is TGTGCCAGCAGTTACTCGCCCCACACAGATACGCAGTATTTT. Translating gives CASSYSPHTDTQYF.

The chain has TRBV11-3 and TRBJ2-7; D is unresolved. Per germline, CDR1 SGHNT and CDR2 YENEEA. This CDR3 comprises 14 residues. V was shortened by 4 bases and J by 0 bases, with 10 bases between the two germline ends. The CDR3 sequence: CASSSGGDSYEQYF. CDR3 nucleotide sequence: TGTGCCAGCAGCTCTGGCGGTGACTCCTACGAGCAGTACTTC. Full variable domain (rest looked up from reference TRBV11-3 and TRBJ2-7): EAGVVQSPRYKIIEKKQPVAFWCNPISGHNTLYWYLQNLGQGPELLIRYENEEAVDDSQLPKDRFSAERLKGVDSTLKIQPAELGDSAVYLCASSSGGDSYEQYFGPGTRLTVT.

The chain employs TRBV7-3 and TRBJ2-1; 9 nucleotides align to TRBD2. V shed 3 bases, J shed 8 bases, and the junction held 2 bases outside the gene matches. The CDR3 is made up of 13 amino acids. Looked up from germline, CDR1 is SGHTA and CDR2 is FQGTGA. The CDR3 nucleotides read TGTGCCAGCAGCTTGGGACTAGCCGATGAGCAGTTCTTC. Translated: CASSLGLADEQFF.

CDR3 sequence reads: CASSQVPPIGQGFSPLHF. As DNA, the CDR3 is TGCGCCAGCAGCCAAGTTCCCCCAATCGGGCAGGGGTTTTCACCCCTCCACTTT. The rearrangement links TRBV4-1 to TRBJ1-6; maybe TRBD1 (6 bases). The V end was cut by 1 base, the J end by 9 bases, with 22 bases between. This CDR3 is built from 18 residues. The V gene's germline CDR1 is MGHRA and CDR2 YSYEKL.

V gene TRBV5-8 combines with J gene TRBJ1-1; D perhaps matches TRBD1 (5 bases). Germline V gene lookup returns CDR1 SGHTS and CDR2 YDEGEE. Trimming left V 5 bases short and J 1 base short, with 12 bases between. This CDR3 spans 14 amino acids. This CDR3 is CASRYGARNTEAFF. DNA of the CDR3: TGTGCCAGCAGATACGGGGCGCGGAACACTGAAGCTTTCTTT.

The chain carries TRBV19 and TRBJ2-5, with D tentatively TRBD1 or TRBD2 (5 bases each). Germline CDR1 reads LNHDA; CDR2 reads SQIVND (reference sequence). This CDR3 spans 15 amino acids. V dropped 5 bases and J dropped 1 base, with 14 bases sitting between them. CDR3 amino acids: CASSRGQAGQETQYF. CDR3 DNA: TGTGCCAGTAGTCGGGGCCAGGCGGGCCAAGAGACCCAGTACTTC.

Concerning this clone: The junction and the germline gene differ at one end; a read error may be behind it. The chain recombines TRBV5-5 with TRBJ1-2, with D uncertain. The CDR3 spans 13 residues. From germline, CDR1 is SGHKS and CDR2 YYEKEE (reference sequence). The CDR3 bases are TGTGCCAGCAGCTTGCCGGGCGGCCCCAGTACTCTCTTC. The encoded protein is CASSLPGGPSTLF. The whole variable domain, remainder taken from reference TRBV5-5 and TRBJ1-2, is DAGVTQSPTHLIKTRGQQVTLRCSPISGHKSVSWYQQVLGQGPQFIFQYYEKEERGRGNFPDRFSARQFPNYSSELNVNALLLGDSALYLCASSLPGGPSTLFGSGTRLTVV.

About this clone itself: Germline is not matched at one junction end, which may reflect a read error. This chain uses TRBV5-1 with TRBJ2-7; a weak D match, TRBD1 (6 bases). This CDR3 is built from 15 residues. Germline V CDR1 and CDR2: SGHRS, YFSETQ. DNA for the CDR3: TGCGCCAGCAGCTTGGCAGGGGATCCCTCCCACGAGCAGTACTTC. Amino acids: CASSLAGDPSHEQYF.

This chain uses TRBV7-9 with TRBJ2-7, with 9 bases identical to TRBD2. This CDR3 is built from 13 residues. The V segment lost 11 bases and the J segment 2 bases; nucleotides outside the gene matches: 7. Germline-derived CDR1 and CDR2 are SEHNR and FQNEAQ (reference sequence). This CDR3 is CAGLAGDTYEQYF. The CDR3 nucleotides read TGTGCCGGATTAGCGGGAGATACCTACGAGCAGTACTTC.

The V gene is TRBV10-3, the J gene TRBJ1-4; tentatively, D is TRBD1 (5 bases). Trimming removed 3 bases from V and 7 bases from J, with 9 bases in between. The CDR3 runs 13 residues. Germline assignment: CDR1 ENHRY and CDR2 SYGVKD. Here the CDR3 reads CAISDVGGEKLFF. The CDR3 bases are TGTGCCATCAGTGATGTGGGGGGTGAAAAACTGTTTTTT.

The V gene is TRBV4-1, the J gene TRBJ2-7; 7 bases fit TRBD2. This CDR3 comprises 15 residues. Unmatched junction bases numbered 6, after V lost 0 bases and J lost 4 bases. In germline, CDR1 is MGHRA, CDR2 YSYEKL. The CDR3, as DNA: TGCGCCAGCAGCCAAGAGGGAGGGGCGGCATACGAGCAGTACTTC. Its translation: CASSQEGGAAYEQYF.

The V gene is TRBV6-5, the J gene TRBJ1-5; D gene ambiguous. V dropped 0 bases and J dropped 6 bases, with 9 bases sitting between them. Germline V gene lookup returns CDR1 MNHEY and CDR2 SVGAGI. There are 14 residues in the CDR3. CDR3 in amino acids: CASSYSEGGQPQHF. The CDR3 DNA sequence: TGTGCCAGCAGTTACTCTGAGGGAGGTCAGCCCCAGCATTTT.

This clone was counted once. This chain links TRBV7-2 with TRBJ2-5, with unresolved D. The CDR3 has 15 residues. Germline lookup yields CDR1 SGHTA and CDR2 FQGNSA. Trimming took off 5 bases at V and 1 base at J, with 14 bases between the two ends. CDR3 coding DNA: TGTGCCAGCAGCAACCGCGGACGGTTCCAAGAGACCCAGTACTTC. It translates to CASSNRGRFQETQYF.

The V gene is TRBV7-8, the J gene TRBJ1-4, with D perhaps matching TRBD1 (5 bases). The germline CDR1 and CDR2 sequences are SGHVS and FQNEAQ. The length of the CDR3 is 14 residues. Trimming cost V 5 bases and J 4 bases, with 11 bases left between them. The CDR3 DNA sequence: TGTGCCAGCAGCCGGGACGGACTTAATGAAAAACTGTTTTTT. It specifies CASSRDGLNEKLFF.

The rearrangement joins TRBV7-6 to TRBJ1-6; a weak D match, TRBD1 (6 bases). This CDR3 spans 18 amino acids. Germline V gives CDR1 SGHVS, CDR2 FNYEAQ. V was clipped by 2 bases and J by 0 bases, with 14 bases between them. The CDR3, as DNA: TGTGCCAGCAGCTTAAGACAGGTCGGGAGCTCCTATAATTCACCCCTCCACTTT. Its protein is CASSLRQVGSSYNSPLHF.

The chain joins TRBV30 to TRBJ2-5; D possibly corresponds to TRBD1 (6 bases). CDR1 and CDR2 (germline): GTSNPN, SVGIG (reference sequence). CDR3 length: 12 amino acids. The germline V and J ends were trimmed by 2 bases and 5 bases, with 9 bases remaining between them. CDR3 protein: CAWSFQGETQYF. CDR3 bases: TGTGCCTGGAGTTTCCAGGGGGAGACCCAGTACTTC.

V gene TRBV5-3 combines with J gene TRBJ1-2; no firm D call. TRBV5-3 is marked as an open reading frame, function uncertain. The CDR3 spans 13 residues. Trimming removed 4 bases at V and 7 bases at J, with 14 bases between. The CDR3 spells CARSPNRHFGYTF. The CDR3, as DNA: TGTGCCAGAAGCCCGAATCGACACTTTGGCTACACCTTC.

CDR3 sequence reads: CASSFARTGNTEAFF. Here the CDR3 DNA reads TGTGCCAGCAGCTTCGCGCGGACGGGGAACACTGAAGCTTTCTTT. This sequence joins TRBV7-2 and TRBJ1-1; D gene unclear. This CDR3 comprises 15 residues. Germline V gene lookup returns CDR1 SGHTA and CDR2 FQGNSA. Trimming stripped 3 bases from V and 1 base from J, with 12 bases between.

The J gene is TRBJ2-5, the V gene TRBV5-4, with D possibly TRBD1 on 5 matching bases. The DNA end is more similar to TRBJ2-7, so the J call may be wrong. Germline CDR1 is SGHNT and CDR2 is YYREEE (reference sequence). The CDR3 is 15 residues long. CDR3 sequence (DNA): TGTGCCAGCAGTTTCGAAGGGGCACGTTCCTACGAGCAGTACTTC. It is translated as CASSFEGARSYEQYF.

The chain has TRBV19 and TRBJ2-7; TRBD1 is a possible D gene (5 bases). The CDR3 runs 14 residues. The V end was cut by 3 bases, the J end by 0 bases, with 9 bases between. Germline CDR1 reads LNHDA; CDR2 reads SQIVND (reference sequence). The CDR3 bases are TGTGCCAGTAGTATTCAGGGCAACTCCTACGAGCAGTACTTC. Its translation is CASSIQGNSYEQYF.

The chain links TRBV9 to TRBJ1-1, with 7 bases identical to TRBD1. J lost 6 bases, V lost 1 base, and 6 bases had no gene match. The CDR3 is 14 residues long. CDR1 is SGDLS and CDR2 is YYNGEE in the germline V gene. This CDR3 is CASSVSQGVAEAFF. DNA of the CDR3: TGTGCCAGCAGCGTAAGCCAGGGGGTCGCTGAAGCTTTCTTT.

The chain is built from TRBV4-1 and TRBJ1-2, with D possibly TRBD1 on 6 matching bases. Germline V CDR1 and CDR2: MGHRA, YSYEKL. The CDR3 contains 18 residues. Trimming removed 2 bases from V and 6 bases from J, with 25 bases in between. DNA of the CDR3: TGCGCCAGCAGCCAATTACAGGGTAGAGCGACAGAGAGCCATGGCTACACCTTC. It encodes CASSQLQGRATESHGYTF.

CDR3: CATRRDTGELFF. The CDR3 DNA follows: TGTGCCACTCGACGGGACACCGGGGAGCTGTTTTTT. This chain connects TRBV27 to TRBJ2-2, with no clear D. The CDR3 has 12 residues. Germline CDR1 MNHEY, CDR2 SMNVEV (reference sequence). V was cut by 10 bases and J by 3 bases, with 9 bases left in between.

The chain carries TRBV30 and TRBJ1-2, with D tentatively TRBD1 (6 bases). The CDR3 runs to 14 residues. Germline V gene sequence: CDR1 GTSNPN, CDR2 SVGIG (reference sequence). V was clipped by 0 bases and J by 4 bases, with 12 bases between them. The CDR3 loop reads CAWSVPGVLYGYTF. In DNA, the CDR3 is TGTGCCTGGAGTGTACCAGGGGTTCTCTATGGCTACACCTTC.